This entry lists 4 T cell receptor beta chains sequenced from one sample in a study of cytomegalovirus exposure and HLA in healthy donors. The primer mix had 60 Vbeta and 13 Jbeta primers. TCRdb's table, derived via immunoSEQ multiplex PCR, lists solely in-frame clones and lacks some. This listing includes some 200,000 clones. Material: PBMCs. Receptors were obtained from a girl aged 2 to 9 in good health and CMV-seropositive.

The chain employs TRBV27 and TRBJ1-4; 8 bases fit TRBD1. Germline lookup yields CDR1 MNHEY and CDR2 SMNVEV (reference sequence). V trimming: 4 bases; J trimming: 8 bases; junction bases outside the gene matches: 3. This CDR3 contains 13 residues. CDR3 residues: CASSSGTGEKLFF. The CDR3 DNA reads TGTGCCAGCAGTTCCGGGACAGGCGAAAAACTGTTTTTT.

The gene calls are TRBV7-8 and TRBJ1-5; D is unresolved. The germline V gene encodes CDR1 SGHVS and CDR2 FQNEAQ. This CDR3 has 15 residues. V was trimmed by 5 bases and J by 5 bases, leaving 16 bases between them. The CDR3 nucleotides are TGTGCCAGCAGCGACGACCGGGAGACGCATCAGCCCCAGCATTTT. Protein sequence: CASSDDRETHQPQHF.

Concerning this clone: Other DNA variants within this sample encode the same CDR3. The CDR3 loop reads CATKSLAGVTGELFF. The CDR3 nucleotides are TGCGCCACCAAGTCCCTAGCGGGGGTCACCGGGGAGCTGTTTTTT. The chain employs TRBV5-1 and TRBJ2-2; 10 bases agree with TRBD2. The CDR3 is 15 residues long. Germline V CDR1 and CDR2: SGHRS, YFSETQ. J was trimmed by 4 bases and V by 9 bases; bases with no gene match: 9.

The chain links TRBV11-2 to TRBJ2-1, with D hard to call. Trimming shortened V by 6 bases and J by 0 bases, and 18 bases separated the two germline ends. Germline-derived CDR1 and CDR2 are SGHAT and FQNNGV. The CDR3 is 17 amino acids. The CDR3 is CASSSRPVAFSYNEQFF. In nucleotides, the CDR3 is TGTGCCAGCAGTTCCCGCCCGGTAGCCTTCTCCTACAATGAGCAGTTCTTC.